This TCR beta chain was captured in a study of cytomegalovirus exposure and HLA in healthy donors. Study outcomes and limitations: Links to common viral pathogens appeared, in a later analysis, for several of the most significant clusters.

V trimming: 7 bases; J trimming: 3 bases; junction bases outside the gene matches: 8. Germline CDR1 SNHLY, CDR2 FYNNEI. This CDR3 contains 14 residues. Primers: 60 Vbeta forward and 13 Jbeta reverse. Some clones are missing from TCRdb's copy, which holds only in-frame ones; the method was immunoSEQ multiplex PCR. The table has 150,000 to 200,000 clones, 70% to 85% seen once. Remarks on this clone: Its antigen is as yet unknown.

The clonotype was recovered from a man aged 18-30 years in good health and CMV-seronegative. The chain links TRBV2 to TRBJ2-7, with 8 positions matching TRBD2. Sequences were obtained from PBMCs. CDR3 nucleotides: TGTGCCAGCAACGACGGGGGGGCAGGCTACGAGCAGTACTTC. Translating gives CASNDGGAGYEQYF.